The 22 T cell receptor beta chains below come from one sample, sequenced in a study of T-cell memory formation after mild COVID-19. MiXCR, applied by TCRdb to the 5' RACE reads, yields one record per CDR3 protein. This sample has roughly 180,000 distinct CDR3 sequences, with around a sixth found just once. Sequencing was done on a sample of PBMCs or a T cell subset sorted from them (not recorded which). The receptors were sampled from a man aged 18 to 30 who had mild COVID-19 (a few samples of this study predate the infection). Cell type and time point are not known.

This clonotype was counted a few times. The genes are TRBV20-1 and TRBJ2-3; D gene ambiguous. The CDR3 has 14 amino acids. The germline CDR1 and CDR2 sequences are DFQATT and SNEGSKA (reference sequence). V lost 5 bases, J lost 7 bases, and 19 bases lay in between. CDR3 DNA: TGCAGTGCTCCAGAGAAACCCCGGCTCCATACGCAGTATTTT. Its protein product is CSAPEKPRLHTQYF.

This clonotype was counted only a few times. The CDR3 protein is CASSRTSGGGYEQYV. The CDR3 region has the DNA TGTGCCAGCAGCCGGACTAGCGGGGGGGGATACGAGCAGTACGTC. This chain joins TRBV27 and TRBJ2-7; 15 positions agree with TRBD2. The CDR3 extends over 15 amino acids. After removal of 6 bases from V and 4 bases from J, the junction contained 4 bases not matched to a gene. Germline CDR1 is MNHEY and CDR2 is SMNVEV (reference sequence).

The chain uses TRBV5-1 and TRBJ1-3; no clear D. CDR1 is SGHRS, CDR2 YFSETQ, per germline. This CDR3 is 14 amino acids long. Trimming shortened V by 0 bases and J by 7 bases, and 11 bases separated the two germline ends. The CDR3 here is CASSLAGPGNTIYF. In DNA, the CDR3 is TGCGCCAGCAGCTTGGCCGGCCCGGGGAACACCATATATTTT.

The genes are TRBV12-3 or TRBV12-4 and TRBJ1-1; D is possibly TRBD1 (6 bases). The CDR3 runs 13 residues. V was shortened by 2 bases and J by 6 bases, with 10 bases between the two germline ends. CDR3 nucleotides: TGTGCCAGCAGTTTACAGGGGCGGGCTGAAGCTTTCTTT. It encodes CASSLQGRAEAFF.

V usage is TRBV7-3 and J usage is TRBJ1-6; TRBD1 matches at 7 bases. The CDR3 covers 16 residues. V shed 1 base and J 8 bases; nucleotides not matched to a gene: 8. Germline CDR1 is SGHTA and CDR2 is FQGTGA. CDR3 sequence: CASSLMGRDSYSPLHF. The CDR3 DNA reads TGTGCCAGCAGCTTAATGGGACGGGACAGCTATTCACCCCTCCACTTT. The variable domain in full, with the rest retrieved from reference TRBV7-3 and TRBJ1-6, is GAGVSQTPSNKVTEKGKYVELRCDPISGHTALYWYRQSLGQGPEFLIYFQGTGAADDSGLPNDRFFAVRPEGSVSTLKIQRTERGDSAVYLCASSLMGRDSYSPLHFGNGTRLTVT.

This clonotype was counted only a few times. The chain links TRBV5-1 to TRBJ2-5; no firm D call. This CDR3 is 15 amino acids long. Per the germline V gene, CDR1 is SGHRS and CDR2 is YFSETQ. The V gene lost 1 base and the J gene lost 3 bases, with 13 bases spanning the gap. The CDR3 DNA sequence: TGCGCCAGCAGCTTGTCCCATCGCTTCGAAGAGACCCAGTACTTC. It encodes CASSLSHRFEETQYF.

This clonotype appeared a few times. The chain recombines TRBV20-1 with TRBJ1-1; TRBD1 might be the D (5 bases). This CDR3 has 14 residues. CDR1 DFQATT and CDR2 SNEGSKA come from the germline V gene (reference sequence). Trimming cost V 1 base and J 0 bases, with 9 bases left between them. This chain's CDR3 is CSARAGSVNTEAFF. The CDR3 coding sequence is TGCAGTGCTAGAGCAGGGAGCGTGAACACTGAAGCTTTCTTT.

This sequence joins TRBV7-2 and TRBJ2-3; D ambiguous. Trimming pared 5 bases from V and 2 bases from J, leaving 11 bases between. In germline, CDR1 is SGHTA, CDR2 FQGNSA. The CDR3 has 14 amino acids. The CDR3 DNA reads TGTGCCAGCAGCCGGCGTTTCGCCACAGATACGCAGTATTTT. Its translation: CASSRRFATDTQYF.

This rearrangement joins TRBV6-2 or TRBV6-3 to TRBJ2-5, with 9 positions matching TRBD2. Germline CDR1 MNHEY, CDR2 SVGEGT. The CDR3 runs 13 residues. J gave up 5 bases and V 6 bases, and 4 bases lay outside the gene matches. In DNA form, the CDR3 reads TGTGCCAGCAGGACTAGCGGATCGGAGACCCAGTACTTC. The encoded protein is CASRTSGSETQYF.

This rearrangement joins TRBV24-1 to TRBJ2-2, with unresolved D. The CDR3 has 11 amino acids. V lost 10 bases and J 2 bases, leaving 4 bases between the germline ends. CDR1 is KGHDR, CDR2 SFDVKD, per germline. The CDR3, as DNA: TGTGCCACTGCCAACACCGGGGAGCTGTTTTTT. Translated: CATANTGELFF.

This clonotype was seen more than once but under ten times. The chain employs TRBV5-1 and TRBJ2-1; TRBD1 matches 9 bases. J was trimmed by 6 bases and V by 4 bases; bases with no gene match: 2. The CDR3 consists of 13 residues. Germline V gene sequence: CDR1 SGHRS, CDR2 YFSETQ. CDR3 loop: CASSGGQGNEQFF. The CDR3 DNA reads TGCGCCAGCAGCGGGGGACAGGGCAATGAGCAGTTCTTC.

The CDR3 DNA reads as TGCGCCAGCAGCTTTTTCGCCAGCGGGACACTGTTTTTT. Encoded protein: CASSFFASGTLFF. The chain joins TRBV5-1 to TRBJ1-4; D is possibly TRBD1 (5 bases). CDR1 and CDR2 from the germline V gene are SGHRS and YFSETQ. V lost 2 bases and J 13 bases, leaving 15 bases between the germline ends. The CDR3 totals 13 residues.

CDR3 coding DNA: TGCGCCAGCAGCCAAGATCGGTCAAGCTCCTACGAGCAGTACTTC. Protein: CASSQDRSSSYEQYF. The rearrangement links TRBV4-1 to TRBJ2-7; D is ambiguous. CDR1 MGHRA and CDR2 YSYEKL come from the germline V gene. V was trimmed by 0 bases and J by 0 bases, leaving 9 bases between them. CDR3 size: 15 residues.

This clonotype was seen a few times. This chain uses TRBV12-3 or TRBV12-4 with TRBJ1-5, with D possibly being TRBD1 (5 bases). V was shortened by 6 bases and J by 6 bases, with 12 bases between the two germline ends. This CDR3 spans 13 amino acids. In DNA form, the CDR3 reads TGTGCCAGCAGCGAGGGTAGGGGTCAGCCCCAGCATTTT. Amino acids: CASSEGRGQPQHF.

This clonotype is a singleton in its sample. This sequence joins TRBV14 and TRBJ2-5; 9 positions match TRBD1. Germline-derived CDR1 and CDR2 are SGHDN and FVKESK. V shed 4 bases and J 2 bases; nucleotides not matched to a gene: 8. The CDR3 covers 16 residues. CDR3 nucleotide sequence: TGTGCCAGCAGCCCGTACAGGGGGCATGGGCAAGAGACCCAGTACTTC. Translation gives CASSPYRGHGQETQYF.

The CDR3 here is CASTQTPTYEQYV. The DNA for the CDR3 is TGTGCCAGCACCCAGACACCCACCTACGAGCAGTACGTC. This chain connects TRBV2 to TRBJ2-7; unclear D gene. V lost 7 bases and J 2 bases, leaving 12 bases between the germline ends. The CDR3 extends over 13 amino acids. Germline values: CDR1 SNHLY, CDR2 FYNNEI.

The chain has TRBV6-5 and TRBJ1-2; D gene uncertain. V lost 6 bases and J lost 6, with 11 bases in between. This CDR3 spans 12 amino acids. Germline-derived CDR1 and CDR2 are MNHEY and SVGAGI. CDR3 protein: CASRNPENGYTF. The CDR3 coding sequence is TGTGCCAGCAGAAATCCGGAAAATGGCTACACCTTC.

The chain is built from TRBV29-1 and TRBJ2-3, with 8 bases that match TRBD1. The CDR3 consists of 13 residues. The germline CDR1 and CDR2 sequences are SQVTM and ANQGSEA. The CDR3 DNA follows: TGCAGTGTTCGGGGACAGGGCACAGATACGCAGTATTTT. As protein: CSVRGQGTDTQYF.

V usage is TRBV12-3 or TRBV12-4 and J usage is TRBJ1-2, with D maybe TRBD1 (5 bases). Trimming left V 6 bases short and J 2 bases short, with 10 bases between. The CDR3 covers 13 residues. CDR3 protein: CASSSRANYGYTF. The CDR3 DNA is TGTGCCAGCAGCAGCAGGGCAAACTATGGCTACACCTTC.

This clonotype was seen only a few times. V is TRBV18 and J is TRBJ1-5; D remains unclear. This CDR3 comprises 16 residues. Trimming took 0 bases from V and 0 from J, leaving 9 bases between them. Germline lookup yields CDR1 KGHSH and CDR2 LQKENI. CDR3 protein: CASSPPLDHSNQPQHF. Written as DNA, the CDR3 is TGTGCCAGCTCACCACCGTTAGATCATAGCAATCAGCCCCAGCATTTT.

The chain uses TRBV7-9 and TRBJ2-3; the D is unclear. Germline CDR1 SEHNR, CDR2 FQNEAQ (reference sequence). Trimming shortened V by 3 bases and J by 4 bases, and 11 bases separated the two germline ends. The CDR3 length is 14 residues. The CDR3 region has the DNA TGTGCCAGCAGCTTGATCTGGTTGGCAGATACGCAGTATTTT. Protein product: CASSLIWLADTQYF.

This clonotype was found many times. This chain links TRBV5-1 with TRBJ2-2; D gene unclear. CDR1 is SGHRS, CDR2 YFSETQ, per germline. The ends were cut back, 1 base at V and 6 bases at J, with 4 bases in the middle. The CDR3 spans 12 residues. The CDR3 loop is CASSLLAGELFF. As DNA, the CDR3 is TGCGCCAGCAGCTTGTTGGCCGGGGAGCTGTTTTTT.